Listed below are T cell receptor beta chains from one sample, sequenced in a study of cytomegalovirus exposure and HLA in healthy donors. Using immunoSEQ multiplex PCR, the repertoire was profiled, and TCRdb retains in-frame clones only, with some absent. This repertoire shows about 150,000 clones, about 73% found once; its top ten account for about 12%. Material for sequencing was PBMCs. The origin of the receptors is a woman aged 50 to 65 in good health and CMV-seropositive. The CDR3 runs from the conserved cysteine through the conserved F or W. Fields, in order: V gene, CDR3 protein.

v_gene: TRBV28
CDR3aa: CASSYSNGYTF

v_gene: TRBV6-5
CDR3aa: CASSSSTGPGNQPQHF

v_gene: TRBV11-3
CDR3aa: CASSLDRQNF

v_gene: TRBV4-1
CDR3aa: CASSQPGVGANVLTF

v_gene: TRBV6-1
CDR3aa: CASTYRADTQYF

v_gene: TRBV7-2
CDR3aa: CASSLADRSSKNIQYF

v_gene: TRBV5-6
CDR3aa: CASSLGTFFTDTQYF

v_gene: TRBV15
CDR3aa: CATLAPGTGGETQYF

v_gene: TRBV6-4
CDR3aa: CASSEGPNYGYTF

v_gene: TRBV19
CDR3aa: CASTSDRSRYGYTF

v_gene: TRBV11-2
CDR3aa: CASSLNRVNEQFF

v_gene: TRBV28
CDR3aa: CASSSPRTGKDGYTF

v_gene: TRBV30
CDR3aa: CAWTHRGAFRTQYF

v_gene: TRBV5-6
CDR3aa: CASSLWGSIVSPLHF

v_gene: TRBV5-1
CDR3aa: CASNPGTIFYEQYF

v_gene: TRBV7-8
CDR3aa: CAISGGAPETQYF

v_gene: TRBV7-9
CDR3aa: CASSLDRGISGYTF

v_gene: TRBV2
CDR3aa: CASSGQGNTEAFF

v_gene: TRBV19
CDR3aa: CASSIGHETGGAQYF

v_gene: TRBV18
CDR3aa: CASSPVNQAYEQYF

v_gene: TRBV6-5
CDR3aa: CASSYRGGPNEQFF

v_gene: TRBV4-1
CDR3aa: CASSHLTGRSEKLFF

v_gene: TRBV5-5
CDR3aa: CASSRRAGAYEQYF

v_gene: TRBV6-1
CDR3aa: CASSSGTTNQPQHF

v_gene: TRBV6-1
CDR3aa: CASSEAWAGDNTIYF

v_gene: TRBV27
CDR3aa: CASSSSGSRGGEKLFF

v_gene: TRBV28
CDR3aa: CASSPGQEYSPLHF

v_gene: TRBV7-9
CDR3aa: CASSSYRGGDYGYTF

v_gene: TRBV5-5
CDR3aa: CASSRMDRAYEQYF

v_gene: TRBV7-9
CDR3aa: CASSLAWGQGSNYGYTF

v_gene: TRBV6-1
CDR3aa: CASTGGPSGDEQYF

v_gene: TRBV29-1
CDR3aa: CSVVNYLAGTYSYNEQFF

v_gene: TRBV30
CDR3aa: CAGNRGREQFF

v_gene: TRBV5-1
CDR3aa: CASSWGDRQGGTEAFF

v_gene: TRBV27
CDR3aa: CASSLSGTANTGELFF

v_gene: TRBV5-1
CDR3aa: CASSWAGGNFQYF

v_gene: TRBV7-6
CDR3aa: CASSQGPSSGGAYEQYF

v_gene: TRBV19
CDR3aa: CASSIERAVGQETQYF

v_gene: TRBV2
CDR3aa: CASIHPGQGADYGYTF

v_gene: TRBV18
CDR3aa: CASSIQPTNEKLFF

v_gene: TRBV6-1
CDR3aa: CASSGASEGFF

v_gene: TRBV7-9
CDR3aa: CALETQRGYNEQFF

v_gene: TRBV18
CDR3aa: CASSTRTGDSPLHF

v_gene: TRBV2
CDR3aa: CASSEEKAGIPDTQYF

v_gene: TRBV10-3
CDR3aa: CAISGTGDTGGELFF

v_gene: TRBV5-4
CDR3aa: CASTPERAGTQYF

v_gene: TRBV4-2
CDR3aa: CASSQDGAGAAGQYF

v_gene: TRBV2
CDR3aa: CASLKGGLPSDEQFF

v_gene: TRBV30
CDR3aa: CAWFGLAGHNEQFF

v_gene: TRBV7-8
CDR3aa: CASSPLQGVYGYTF

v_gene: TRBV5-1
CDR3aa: CASSLGGQKNIQYF

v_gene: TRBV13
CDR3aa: CASSEGTGSRSEQYF

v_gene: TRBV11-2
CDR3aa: CASSLTGFEQYF

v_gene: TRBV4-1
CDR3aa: CASSRSDRGPTDTQYF

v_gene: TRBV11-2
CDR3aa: CASSPQRAGGTDTQYF

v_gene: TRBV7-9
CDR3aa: CASSLATRHRGFTGELFF

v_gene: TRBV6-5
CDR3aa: CASSRDSSGNTIYF

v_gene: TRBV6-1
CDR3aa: CASSENRNTEAFF

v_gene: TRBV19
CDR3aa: CASSIQGGYEQYF